Each of the 10 T cell receptor beta chains below was sequenced from the same sample in a study of CD8+ T cells in alopecia areata. Extraction and reverse transcription of RNA yielded cDNA as the sequencing template. The method was immunoSEQ multiplex PCR; TCRdb's version includes in-frame clones alone and lacks a portion of them. The repertoire holds about 140,000 clones, with roughly 61% as singletons. The sequencing here drew on CD4+ T cells sorted from blood, taken at week 0. These receptors were taken from a human donor with alopecia areata.

There are a few counts of this clone. The chain is built from TRBV5-1 and TRBJ2-2; D remains unclear. The germline V and J ends were trimmed by 6 bases and 0 bases, with 12 bases remaining between them. CDR1 and CDR2 (germline): SGHRS, YFSETQ. CDR3 length: 15 amino acids. CDR3 protein: CASTNSYSNTGELFF. The CDR3 DNA sequence: TGCGCCAGCACCAACAGTTATTCGAACACCGGGGAGCTGTTTTTT.

The chain couples TRBV30 to TRBJ2-1; D remains ambiguous. Germline V gene sequence: CDR1 GTSNPN, CDR2 SVGIG (reference sequence). Trimming pared 5 bases from V and 5 bases from J, leaving 22 bases between. The CDR3 totals 16 residues. The DNA for the CDR3 is TGTGCCTGGCTTCGTAACGTTAATGGGCTACACAATGAGCAGTTCTTC. It translates to CAWLRNVNGLHNEQFF.

The count of this clone is one. The rearrangement uses TRBV2 and TRBJ1-2; D unresolved. The CDR3 spans 15 residues. Per the germline V gene, CDR1 is SNHLY and CDR2 is FYNNEI. V lost 0 bases and J lost 3, with 11 bases in between. In DNA form, the CDR3 reads TGTGCCAGCAGTGAAGCAACGACAATAGACTATGGCTACACCTTC. Amino acid sequence: CASSEATTIDYGYTF.

The rearrangement uses TRBV4-1 and TRBJ1-2; D remains ambiguous. This CDR3 comprises 16 residues. Trimming removed 2 bases at V and 4 bases at J, with 17 bases between. Germline assignment: CDR1 MGHRA and CDR2 YSYEKL. The DNA of the CDR3 is TGCGCCAGCAGCCAATCTGAGGCAGCCGAGGTCTATGGCTACACCTTC. As protein: CASSQSEAAEVYGYTF.

The chain combines TRBV5-1 with TRBJ2-7; unclear D gene. V shed 1 base and J shed 3 bases, with 23 bases lying between them. Germline CDR1 reads SGHRS; CDR2 reads YFSETQ. The CDR3 is 18 amino acids. The CDR3 coding sequence is TGCGCCAGCAGCTTGCGAGGTAGGCTCCCAGGCGTCCTCTACGAGCAGTACTTC. Its translation: CASSLRGRLPGVLYEQYF.

The V call is TRBV6-5, the J call TRBJ1-2; D not certain. From germline, CDR1 is MNHEY and CDR2 SVGAGI. The CDR3 spans 12 residues. V was shortened by 8 bases and J by 14 bases, with 21 bases between the two germline ends. Here the CDR3 reads CASASPGLSETF. CDR3 DNA: TGTGCCAGCGCCTCCCCAGGTTTGAGTGAGACCTTC.

The V gene is TRBV23-1, the J gene TRBJ2-7; D gene uncertain. TRBV23-1 is marked as an open reading frame, function uncertain. The germline V and J ends were trimmed by 6 bases and 5 bases, with 17 bases remaining between them. CDR3 length equals 14 residues. This CDR3 reads CASSNALTDNEQYF. The CDR3 nucleotides are TGCGCCAGCAGCAACGCTCTCACCGATAACGAGCAGTACTTC.

The chain joins TRBV7-6 to TRBJ1-5; D is ambiguous. The CDR3 sequence is 18 residues long. Germline assignment: CDR1 SGHVS and CDR2 FNYEAQ. Trimming stripped 2 bases from V and 2 bases from J, with 19 bases between. The CDR3 DNA is TGTGCCAGCAGCTTATATCCGGCCGACGGCTCACGCAATCAGCCCCAGCATTTT. It translates to CASSLYPADGSRNQPQHF.

This chain links TRBV23-1 with TRBJ2-3; 7 positions agree with TRBD1. TRBV23-1 is an open reading frame whose function is uncertain. With V trimmed by 6 bases and J by 4 bases, 19 bases remained unmatched. CDR3 length equals 18 residues. CDR3 in amino acids: CASRPGQATRTAPDTQYF. CDR3 bases: TGCGCCAGCAGACCAGGACAGGCCACACGGACTGCACCAGATACGCAGTATTTT.

The rearrangement links TRBV18 to TRBJ2-1; tentatively, D is TRBD2 (5 bases). Germline V gene lookup returns CDR1 KGHSH and CDR2 LQKENI. V lost 3 bases and J lost 0, with 6 bases in between. CDR3 size: 14 residues. CDR3 sequence reads: CASSPGSSYNEQFF. Here the CDR3 DNA reads TGTGCCAGCTCACCTGGGAGCTCCTACAATGAGCAGTTCTTC. Full variable domain (missing parts from reference TRBV18 and TRBJ2-1): NAGVMQNPRHLVRRRGQEARLRCSPMKGHSHVYWYRQLPEEGLKFMVYLQKENIIDESGMPKERFSAEFPKEGPSILRIQQVVRGDSAAYFCASSPGSSYNEQFFGPGTRLTVL.